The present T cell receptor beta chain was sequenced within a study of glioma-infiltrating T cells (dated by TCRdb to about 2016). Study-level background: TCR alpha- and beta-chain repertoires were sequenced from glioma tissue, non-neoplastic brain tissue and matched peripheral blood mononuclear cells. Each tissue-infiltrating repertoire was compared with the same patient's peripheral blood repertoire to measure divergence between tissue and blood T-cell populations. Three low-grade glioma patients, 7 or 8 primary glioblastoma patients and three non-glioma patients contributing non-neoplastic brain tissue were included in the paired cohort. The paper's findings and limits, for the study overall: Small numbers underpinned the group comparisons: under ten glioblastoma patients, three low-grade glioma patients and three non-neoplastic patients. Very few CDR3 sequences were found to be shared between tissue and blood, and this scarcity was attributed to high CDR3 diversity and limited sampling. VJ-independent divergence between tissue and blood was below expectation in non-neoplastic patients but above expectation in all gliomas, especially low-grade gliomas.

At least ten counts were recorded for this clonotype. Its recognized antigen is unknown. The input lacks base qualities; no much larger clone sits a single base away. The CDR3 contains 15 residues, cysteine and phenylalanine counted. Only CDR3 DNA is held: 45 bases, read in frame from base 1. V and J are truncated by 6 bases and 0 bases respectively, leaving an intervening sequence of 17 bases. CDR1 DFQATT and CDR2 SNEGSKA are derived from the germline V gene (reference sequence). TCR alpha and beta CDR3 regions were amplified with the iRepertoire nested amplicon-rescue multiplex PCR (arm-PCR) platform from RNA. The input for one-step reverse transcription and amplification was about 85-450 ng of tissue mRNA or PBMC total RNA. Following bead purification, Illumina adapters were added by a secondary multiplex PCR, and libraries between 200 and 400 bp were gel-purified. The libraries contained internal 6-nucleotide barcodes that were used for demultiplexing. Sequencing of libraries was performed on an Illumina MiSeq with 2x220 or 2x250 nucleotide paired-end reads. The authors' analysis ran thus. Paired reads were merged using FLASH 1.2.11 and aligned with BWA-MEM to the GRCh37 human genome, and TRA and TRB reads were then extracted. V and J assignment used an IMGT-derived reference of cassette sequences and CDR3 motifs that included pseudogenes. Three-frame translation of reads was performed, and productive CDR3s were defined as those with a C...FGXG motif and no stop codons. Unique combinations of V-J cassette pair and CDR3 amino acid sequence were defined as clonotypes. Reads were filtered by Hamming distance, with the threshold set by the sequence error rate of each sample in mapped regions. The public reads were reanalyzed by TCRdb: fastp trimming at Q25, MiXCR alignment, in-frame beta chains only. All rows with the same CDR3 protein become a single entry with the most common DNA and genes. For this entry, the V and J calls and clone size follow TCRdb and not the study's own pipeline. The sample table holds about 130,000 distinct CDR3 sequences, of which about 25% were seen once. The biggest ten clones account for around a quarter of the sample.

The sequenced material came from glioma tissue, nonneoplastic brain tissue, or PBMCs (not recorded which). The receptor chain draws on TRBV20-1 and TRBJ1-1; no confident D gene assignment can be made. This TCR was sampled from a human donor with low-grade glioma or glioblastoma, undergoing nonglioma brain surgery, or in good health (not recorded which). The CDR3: CSAGRTTELNTEAFF. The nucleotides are TGCAGTGCCGGTAGGACGACGGAATTGAACACTGAAGCTTTCTTT.